The 21 T cell receptor beta chains listed next were all sequenced from one sample in a study of cytomegalovirus exposure and HLA in healthy donors. The PCR used 60 Vbeta and 13 Jbeta primers. Measured with immunoSEQ multiplex PCR; TCRdb has only the in-frame clones, and not every one. The data hold 55,000 to 75,000 clones, with roughly 75% observed a single time. Material for sequencing was PBMCs. The origin of the receptors is a young man in good health and CMV-seropositive.

This chain uses TRBV7-2 with TRBJ2-5; a possible D gene is TRBD2 (5 bases). V was clipped by 1 base and J by 5 bases, with 14 bases between them. There are 15 residues in the CDR3. Germline lookup yields CDR1 SGHTA and CDR2 FQGNSA. CDR3 bases: TGTGCCAGCAGCTTAGGAGGGCCTCCCGGGGAGACCCAGTACTTC. Translating gives CASSLGGPPGETQYF.

The rearrangement links TRBV9 to TRBJ1-3, with D uncertain. The CDR3 covers 15 residues. CDR1 SGDLS and CDR2 YYNGEE come from the germline V gene. V was trimmed by 0 bases and J by 1 base, leaving 8 bases between them. CDR3 sequence reads: CASSVGRKSGNTIYF. The CDR3 nucleotides read TGTGCCAGCAGCGTAGGCAGGAAGTCTGGAAACACCATATATTTT.

The rearrangement links TRBV7-2 to TRBJ2-5; possibly TRBD2 for D (7 bases). The germline CDR1 and CDR2 sequences are SGHTA and FQGNSA. Trimming removed 5 bases at V and 7 bases at J, with 20 bases between. This CDR3 region has 15 residues. CDR3 in DNA: TGTGCCAGCAGCCCCAGAGGGGGGGCCGATGGGACCCAGTACTTC. Protein: CASSPRGGADGTQYF.

The V gene is TRBV18, the J gene TRBJ1-1; D gene ambiguous. CDR3 length: 16 residues. V was pared by 4 bases and J by 0 bases, with 15 bases between. Germline V gene sequence: CDR1 KGHSH, CDR2 LQKENI. This chain's CDR3 is CASSLQALSMNTEAFF. The CDR3 DNA reads TGTGCCAGCTCACTCCAGGCCCTTTCCATGAACACTGAAGCTTTCTTT.

The CDR3 loop is CASSSPDPQHF. For the CDR3, the DNA is TGTGCCAGTAGTAGCCCAGATCCCCAGCATTTT. This chain links TRBV19 with TRBJ1-5, with D uncertain. The V end was cut by 4 bases, the J end by 10 bases, with 8 bases between. This CDR3 spans 11 amino acids. Per germline, CDR1 LNHDA and CDR2 SQIVND (reference sequence).

The chain joins TRBV7-9 to TRBJ1-3; D gene uncertain. The CDR3 length is 15 residues. With 5 bases removed from V and 0 bases from J, the gap between germline ends came to 11 bases. Germline loops: CDR1 SEHNR, CDR2 FQNEAQ (reference sequence). The CDR3 nucleotides are TGTGCCAGCAGCCCCTGGACTGACTCTGGAAACACCATATATTTT. Translation: CASSPWTDSGNTIYF.

The chain carries TRBV10-3 and TRBJ2-7; TRBD2 matches at 8 bases. CDR3 length: 15 residues. Per the germline V gene, CDR1 is ENHRY and CDR2 is SYGVKD. With V trimmed by 6 bases and J by 6 bases, 13 bases remained unmatched. The CDR3 DNA follows: TGTGCCATCAGCCGACCGGGGGGGAGTCTCTGCGAGCAGTACTTC. It translates to CAISRPGGSLCEQYF.

This clone was counted only a few times. The chain is built from TRBV7-2 and TRBJ1-2; D may be TRBD1 (6 bases). Trimming left V 1 base short and J 8 bases short, with 17 bases between. CDR3 length: 15 residues. Germline lookup yields CDR1 SGHTA and CDR2 FQGNSA. The CDR3 here is CASSLVSGDKYGYTF. The CDR3 region has the DNA TGTGCCAGCAGCTTAGTTTCCGGGGACAAGTACGGCTACACCTTC.

The V call is TRBV18, the J call TRBJ2-7, with a weak D call TRBD1 (5 bases). Trimming took 5 bases from V and 2 from J, leaving 19 bases between them. Germline lookup yields CDR1 KGHSH and CDR2 LQKENI. The CDR3 consists of 16 residues. Written as DNA, the CDR3 is TGTGCCAGCTCAGGAACCCAGGGTTTCCCCACCTACGAGCAGTACTTC. Its translation: CASSGTQGFPTYEQYF.

The gene calls are TRBV28 and TRBJ2-7, with TRBD1 matching over 10 bases. V trimming: 8 bases; J trimming: 7 bases; junction bases outside the gene matches: 14. Germline values: CDR1 MDHEN, CDR2 SYDVKM. This CDR3 has 15 amino acids. CDR3 nucleotides: TGTGCCAGCGAAACTCCGGGACAGGGGTTGACGGAGCAGTACTTC. Translating gives CASETPGQGLTEQYF.

The chain has TRBV2 and TRBJ2-4; 8 bases map to TRBD2. The CDR3 consists of 14 residues. Germline V gene sequence: CDR1 SNHLY, CDR2 FYNNEI. With V trimmed by 2 bases and J by 8 bases, 5 bases remained unmatched. The CDR3 nucleotides are TGTGCCAGCAGTGAATTGGCTAGCGGGTACATTCAGTACTTC. This encodes CASSELASGYIQYF. The full variable domain, rest sourced from reference TRBV2 and TRBJ2-4, is EPEVTQTPSHQVTQMGQEVILRCVPISNHLYFYWYRQILGQKVEFLVSFYNNEISEKSEIFDDQFSVERPDGSNFTLKIRSTKLEDSAMYFCASSELASGYIQYFGAGTRLSVL.

Only one count was recorded for this clone. V usage is TRBV11-1 and J usage is TRBJ2-7, with 9 bases lining up with TRBD2. Per germline, CDR1 SGHAT and CDR2 FQDESV (reference sequence). This CDR3 region has 15 residues. V lost 4 bases, J lost 2 bases, and 6 bases stayed unmatched. DNA of the CDR3: TGTGCCAGCAGCTATCTAGCGGGGCCCACCTACGAGCAGTACTTC. Translating it yields CASSYLAGPTYEQYF.

The chain employs TRBV7-2 and TRBJ1-6, with 7 bases matching TRBD1. J gave up 6 bases and V 0 bases, and 2 bases lay outside the gene matches. Germline V gene lookup returns CDR1 SGHTA and CDR2 FQGNSA. This CDR3 region has 15 residues. The CDR3: CASSLATGVNSPLHF. As DNA, the CDR3 is TGTGCCAGCAGCTTAGCAACAGGGGTTAATTCACCCCTCCACTTT.

The chain links TRBV28 to TRBJ2-1; 9 bases are a match to TRBD2. V lost 5 bases, J lost 9 bases, and 11 bases stayed unmatched. The germline V gene encodes CDR1 MDHEN and CDR2 SYDVKM. CDR3 length: 15 residues. The CDR3 nucleotides are TGTGCCAGCAGTACCCCCCTCCTAGCGGGGTGTGAGCAGTTCTTC. Amino acid sequence: CASSTPLLAGCEQFF.

The rearrangement links TRBV27 to TRBJ1-4, with a tentative D call TRBD1 (6 bases). Trimming pared 7 bases from V and 0 bases from J, leaving 9 bases between. The germline gives CDR1 MNHEY, CDR2 SMNVEV (reference sequence). This CDR3 has 14 amino acids. The CDR3 nucleotides are TGTGCCAGCACCTACAGGGCAACTAATGAAAAACTGTTTTTT. Protein sequence: CASTYRATNEKLFF.

The chain uses TRBV30 and TRBJ1-1, with TRBD1 matching 7 bases. CDR1 and CDR2 (germline): GTSNPN, SVGIG (reference sequence). Trimming cost V 3 bases and J 3 bases; bases outside gene matches: 13. The CDR3 is made up of 16 amino acids. CDR3 DNA sequence: TGTGCCTGGAGCCAAGCTAGGGGGCACAGGGACACTGAAGCTTTCTTT. Amino acids: CAWSQARGHRDTEAFF.

The V call is TRBV15, the J call TRBJ1-2; 7 positions match TRBD1. Trimming took 0 bases from V and 7 from J; bases not matched to a gene: 5. Germline CDR1 LNHNV, CDR2 YYDKDF (reference sequence). CDR3 length: 14 amino acids. CDR3 sequence reads: CATSRDATGSGYTF. The CDR3 DNA reads as TGTGCCACCAGCAGAGACGCGACAGGGAGTGGCTACACCTTC.

The V gene is TRBV7-2, the J gene TRBJ2-7; 7 bases match TRBD2. The CDR3 sequence is 15 residues long. The V and J ends lost 5 bases and 1 base, in that order; junction bases with no gene match: 8. Germline V gene sequence: CDR1 SGHTA, CDR2 FQGNSA. For the CDR3, the DNA is TGTGCCAGCAGCCCCATCCGGCGGGGGTCCTACGAGCAGTACTTC. Amino acid sequence: CASSPIRRGSYEQYF.

The J gene is TRBJ1-1, the V gene TRBV6-5, with 7 bases lining up with TRBD1. CDR3 length: 14 residues. CDR1 is MNHEY and CDR2 is SVGAGI in the germline V gene. Trimming at V came to 5 bases and at J to 1 base, leaving 4 bases not matched to a gene. Written as DNA, the CDR3 is TGTGCCAGCAGTCGAAGGGGGCAGAACACTGAAGCTTTCTTT. Translation gives CASSRRGQNTEAFF.

With regard to this clone: Other nucleotide sequences from this sample produce the same CDR3. The gene calls are TRBV4-3 and TRBJ2-3, with 7 bases lining up with TRBD1. Germline CDR1 is LGHNA and CDR2 is YSLEER. The CDR3 sequence is 16 residues long. V dropped 0 bases and J dropped 0; count of bases not matched to a gene: 3. For the CDR3, the DNA is TGCGCCAGCAGCCAAGACGGCAGGGGGAGCACAGATACGCAGTATTTT. Amino acid sequence: CASSQDGRGSTDTQYF.

This clone was counted a few times. This rearrangement joins TRBV4-3 to TRBJ1-2; 11 nucleotides agree with TRBD1. This CDR3 has 14 amino acids. Germline CDR1 LGHNA, CDR2 YSLEER. The junction had 2 bases not matched to a gene; V was cut back by 0 bases and J by 8 bases. The CDR3 loop reads CASSQEWTGGGYTF. The CDR3 DNA reads as TGCGCCAGCAGCCAAGAATGGACAGGGGGCGGCTACACCTTC.